This T cell receptor (beta chain) emerged from a study of regulatory T cells in long-lasting Graves disease. This clonotype came up a few times. What it recognizes is unknown. Sample time point: newly diagnosed GD, antithyroid drugs for less than 3 months. TCR sequences were obtained from RNA taken from PBMCs. CDR3 length equals 15 residues. Unmatched junction bases numbered 8, after V lost 2 bases and J lost 4 bases. CDR1 is SGHRS, CDR2 YFSETQ, per germline. Combining iRepertoire HTBI primers with Arm-PCR of CDR3 regions, the authors built TCR beta libraries. Each CDR3 protein is one row after TCRdb ran MiXCR on the multiplex PCR reads. The profile covers fewer than 500,000 distinct CDR3 sequences, with around 15% appearing a single time and 12% taken by the ten largest. General study points: Whereas new patients shared 950 to 1,000 public clonotypes, persistent patients shared more, at approximately 2,500. Persistent disease preferred TRBV28, TRBJ1-2 and TRBJ2-5; new disease, TRBV20-1 and TRBJ2-1.

These records were also assigned to another study, of T cells in Graves' hyperthyroidism and ophthalmopathy. That work contributes: Over 18 months, lack of ophthalmopathy progression marked Graves' hyperthyroidism as stable. During a first-round RT-PCR of the TCR CDR3, the HTBI primer set was used.

This clonotype was obtained from a man in his forties with Graves disease. The input for sequencing was peripheral blood mononuclear cells (PBMCs), taken at new diagnosis, from a patient treated with antithyroid drugs. V gene TRBV5-1 combines with J gene TRBJ2-7; TRBD1 agrees at 8 bases. The CDR3 loop reads CASSLQGGPGYEQYF. The CDR3 nucleotides are TGCGCCAGCAGCTTACAGGGGGGTCCGGGATACGAGCAGTACTTC.